The clone carrying this TCR beta chain has only a few counts. Its antigen is unknown. Different DNA sequences within this sample yield the same CDR3. Around 2 micrograms of genomic DNA (from cryopreserved PBMCs) were used for TCR beta libraries. This specimen comes from a study of cytotoxic CD8 clonotypes in ibrutinib-treated CLL. Across the whole study: IGHV unmutated around 17; relapsed/refractory about 10; treatment-naive more than 14.

Findings and caveats of the study: Baseline clonality exceeded age-matched healthy donors and tracked circulating CD8+ T-cell counts. Clonality grew at ibrutinib response; at progression, it decreased back toward baseline.

Clones were sequenced by immunoSEQ multiplex PCR, and TCRdb holds only the in-frame ones, with some missing. The top ten clones hold 3% to 3.5% of a sample with 150,000 or so clones, more than 70% of them seen once. The CDR3 spans 14 residues. Trimming cost V 5 bases and J 1 base, with 10 bases left between them. The V gene's germline CDR1 is SGHTA and CDR2 FQGNSA. Sequencing used PBMCs, obtained at disease progression, from a patient treated with ibrutinib. This receptor was taken from a human donor with chronic lymphocytic leukemia. This chain joins TRBV7-2 and TRBJ2-3; D gene uncertain. Here the CDR3 reads CASSPAPRTDTQYF. DNA of the CDR3: TGTGCCAGCAGCCCCGCACCTCGCACAGATACGCAGTATTTT.